This is a list of T cell receptor beta chains from one sample in a study of glioma-infiltrating T cells after dendritic cell vaccination. Measured with immunoSEQ multiplex PCR; TCRdb has only the in-frame clones, and not every one. This sample has tens of thousands of clones; about 81% occur once, and the top ten carry 9.2%. Sequencing used blood, obtained before dendritic cell vaccination. These receptors were collected from a human donor with glioblastoma. Each CDR3 is given with its conserved first and last residue. The D gene is left open where the match is weak. Not all rows give a size; the values are once, few, many and, for expanded clones, a class.

J: TRBJ2-3; size: few; V: TRBV6-4; D: TRBD2; CDR3: CASSPAGGLDTQYF; DNA: TGTGCCAGCAGCCCAGCGGGGGGGCTCGATACGCAGTATTTT
J: TRBJ1-6; size: .; V: TRBV7-2; D: .; CDR3: CASSLFGPSPLHF; DNA: TGTGCCAGCAGCTTATTTGGCCCGTCACCCCTCCACTTT
J: TRBJ2-1; size: .; V: TRBV2; D: TRBD2; CDR3: CASSEPRLAGGPGDEQFF; DNA: TGTGCCAGCAGTGAACCCAGACTAGCGGGGGGTCCTGGGGATGAGCAGTTCTTC
J: TRBJ2-7; size: few; V: TRBV18; D: TRBD1; CDR3: CASSPGDSSYEQYF; DNA: TGTGCCAGCTCACCAGGGGACAGCTCCTACGAGCAGTACTTC
J: TRBJ1-1; size: .; V: TRBV5-1; D: TRBD1; CDR3: CASSFHDRDSPEAFF; DNA: TGCGCCAGCAGCTTCCATGACAGGGACTCCCCTGAAGCTTTCTTT
J: TRBJ1-1; size: .; V: TRBV2; D: .; CDR3: CASGWGSRGAFF; DNA: TGTGCCAGCGGTTGGGGCTCTAGGGGAGCTTTCTTT
J: TRBJ1-2; size: .; V: TRBV6-5; D: TRBD1; CDR3: CASSYGQAYGYTF; DNA: TGTGCCAGCAGTTACGGACAGGCGTATGGCTACACCTTC
J: TRBJ1-6; size: once; V: TRBV28; D: TRBD1; CDR3: CASRQTGEGLSSPLHF; DNA: TGTGCCAGCCGTCAGACAGGGGAGGGTCTGAGCTCACCCCTCCACTTT
J: TRBJ2-3; size: .; V: TRBV7-8; D: TRBD2; CDR3: CASSLVKGGRLAEALWGQYF; DNA: TGTGCCAGCAGCTTAGTTAAAGGAGGCCGTCTAGCGGAGGCCCTGTGGGGGCAGTATTTT
J: TRBJ2-1; size: .; V: TRBV30; D: TRBD1; CDR3: CAWSRDSHNEQFF; DNA: TGTGCCTGGAGTCGGGACAGCCACAATGAGCAGTTCTTC
J: TRBJ2-7; size: few; V: TRBV19; D: .; CDR3: CASSAPGGRYEQYF; DNA: TGTGCCAGTAGCGCACCGGGGGGCCGGTACGAGCAGTACTTC
J: TRBJ1-6; size: .; V: TRBV7-2; D: .; CDR3: CASSLEQSPNSPLHF; DNA: TGTGCCAGCAGCTTAGAACAGAGCCCAAATTCACCCCTCCACTTT
J: TRBJ1-5; size: once; V: TRBV6-1; D: .; CDR3: CASSEWGREQPQHF; DNA: TGTGCCAGCAGTGAATGGGGGCGGGAGCAGCCCCAGCATTTT
J: TRBJ1-2; size: .; V: TRBV6-5; D: TRBD1; CDR3: CASSRDSVYGYTF; DNA: TGTGCCAGCAGTCGGGACAGCGTCTATGGCTACACCTTC
J: TRBJ2-1; size: .; V: TRBV2; D: .; CDR3: CASSARDSPMNEQFF; DNA: TGTGCCAGCAGCGCCCGGGACTCACCGATGAATGAGCAGTTCTTC
J: TRBJ2-4; size: .; V: TRBV30; D: .; CDR3: CAWSGIESRIQYF; DNA: TGTGCCTGGAGTGGTATTGAGTCCCGGATTCAGTACTTC
J: TRBJ2-1; size: once; V: TRBV4-1; D: TRBD2; CDR3: CASSQSIFLRAGGDEQFF; DNA: TGCGCCAGCAGCCAAAGCATTTTTCTCCGGGCGGGGGGAGATGAGCAGTTCTTC
J: TRBJ1-1; size: .; V: TRBV2; D: TRBD1; CDR3: CASRQGLGDTEAFF; DNA: TGTGCCAGCAGACAGGGGTTGGGTGACACTGAAGCTTTCTTT
J: TRBJ2-5; size: .; V: TRBV9; D: TRBD2; CDR3: CASSVSGLAVQETQYF; DNA: TGTGCCAGCAGCGTTTCCGGACTAGCGGTACAAGAGACCCAGTACTTC
J: TRBJ2-3; size: .; V: TRBV7-6; D: .; CDR3: CASSLLSGNLGDTQYF; DNA: TGTGCCAGCAGCTTGCTCTCGGGGAACCTGGGAGATACGCAGTATTTT
J: TRBJ1-1; size: .; V: TRBV7-8; D: .; CDR3: CASSQGLGAEAFF; DNA: TGTGCCAGCAGCCAGGGGCTCGGGGCTGAAGCTTTCTTT
J: TRBJ1-1; size: .; V: TRBV7-2; D: .; CDR3: CATASTGLTEAFF; DNA: TGTGCCACCGCATCGACAGGACTCACTGAAGCTTTCTTT
J: TRBJ2-3; size: .; V: TRBV28; D: .; CDR3: CASSPIRLRLDRDTQYF; DNA: TGTGCCAGCAGCCCCATAAGGCTACGACTAGACCGAGATACGCAGTATTTT
J: TRBJ1-2; size: .; V: TRBV6-6; D: .; CDR3: CASSYGTPNGYTF; DNA: TGTGCCAGCAGTTACGGGACACCCAATGGCTACACCTTC
J: TRBJ2-1; size: .; V: TRBV5-1; D: TRBD1; CDR3: CASRIGTGKSHDYNEQFF; DNA: TGCGCCAGCAGAATAGGGACAGGGAAATCCCACGACTACAATGAGCAGTTCTTC
J: TRBJ1-2; size: few; V: TRBV11-2; D: TRBD1; CDR3: CASSLDSDRALSYTF; DNA: TGTGCCAGCAGCTTAGACTCGGACAGGGCACTTAGCTACACCTTC
J: TRBJ1-5; size: .; V: TRBV28; D: .; CDR3: CASSLVGADSNQPQHF; DNA: TGTGCCAGCAGTTTGGTAGGGGCGGATAGCAATCAGCCCCAGCATTTT
J: TRBJ2-7; size: .; V: TRBV11-2; D: .; CDR3: CASSLRNNYEQYF; DNA: TGTGCCAGCAGCTTGAGGAATAACTACGAGCAGTACTTC
J: TRBJ2-7; size: .; V: TRBV6-6; D: TRBD2; CDR3: CASSGLAGSSYEQYF; DNA: TGTGCCAGCAGTGGACTAGCGGGTTCCTCCTACGAGCAGTACTTC
J: TRBJ2-6; size: .; V: TRBV4-1; D: TRBD1; CDR3: CASSQGGQGAPGANVLTF; DNA: TGCGCCAGCAGCCAAGGGGGACAGGGGGCGCCTGGGGCCAACGTCCTGACTTTC
J: TRBJ1-3; size: medium-sized; V: TRBV19; D: TRBD1; CDR3: CASKMTGGRNTIYF; DNA: TGTGCCAGTAAAATGACAGGGGGAAGAAACACCATATATTTT
J: TRBJ2-7; size: .; V: TRBV21-1; D: .; CDR3: CASSDYRGIPYEQYF; DNA: TGTGCCAGCAGCGACTACAGGGGTATCCCCTACGAGCAGTACTTC
J: TRBJ2-1; size: .; V: TRBV4-2; D: TRBD2; CDR3: CASSQAASGGTYNEQFF; DNA: TGTGCCAGCAGCCAAGCGGCATCGGGGGGTACATACAATGAGCAGTTCTTC
J: TRBJ2-2; size: .; V: TRBV7-7; D: TRBD1; CDR3: CASSLGQGVGELFF; DNA: TGTGCTAGCAGCTTGGGACAGGGGGTCGGGGAGCTGTTTTTT
J: TRBJ2-7; size: .; V: TRBV28; D: .; CDR3: CASMKPGNSYEQYF; DNA: TGTGCCAGTATGAAGCCGGGAAACTCCTACGAGCAGTACTTC
J: TRBJ2-7; size: once; V: TRBV6-1; D: .; CDR3: CASTGGLMNSYEQYF; DNA: TGTGCCAGCACCGGAGGACTGATGAATTCCTACGAGCAGTACTTC
J: TRBJ2-1; size: .; V: TRBV29-1; D: TRBD1; CDR3: CSAWRDRSMFF; DNA: TGCAGCGCCTGGCGGGACAGGTCTATGTTCTTC
J: TRBJ1-3; size: few; V: TRBV4-1; D: TRBD1; CDR3: CASSQSWGTGGSGNTIYF; DNA: TGCGCCAGCAGCCAAAGTTGGGGGACAGGGGGCTCTGGAAACACCATATATTTT
J: TRBJ2-3; size: .; V: TRBV4-1; D: TRBD2; CDR3: CASSQVGAGGRYTDTQYF; DNA: TGCGCCAGCAGCCAAGTAGGAGCGGGGGGGCGATACACAGATACGCAGTATTTT
J: TRBJ2-7; size: .; V: TRBV6-5; D: .; CDR3: CASQGVLESGYEQYF; DNA: TGTGCCAGCCAGGGCGTACTTGAGTCTGGATACGAGCAGTACTTC
J: TRBJ2-5; size: .; V: TRBV2; D: .; CDR3: CASSLGRKETQYF; DNA: TGTGCCAGCAGTCTAGGGAGGAAAGAGACCCAGTACTTC
J: TRBJ2-7; size: .; V: TRBV5-4; D: TRBD1; CDR3: CASSGGDRDEQYF; DNA: TGTGCCAGCAGCGGGGGGGACAGGGACGAGCAGTACTTC
J: TRBJ2-1; size: few; V: TRBV15; D: TRBD1; CDR3: CATSLDRGPYNEQFF; DNA: TGTGCCACCAGCCTGGACAGGGGGCCCTACAATGAGCAGTTCTTC
J: TRBJ2-1; size: .; V: TRBV5-1; D: .; CDR3: CASSPQRTRVNEQFF; DNA: TGCGCCAGCAGCCCTCAGCGGACCCGGGTCAATGAGCAGTTCTTC
J: TRBJ1-5; size: .; V: TRBV7-2; D: .; CDR3: CASNFRGGAQPQHF; DNA: TGTGCCAGCAACTTCCGCGGGGGGGCTCAGCCCCAGCATTTT
J: TRBJ1-1; size: .; V: TRBV28; D: .; CDR3: CASSSPLNTEAFF; DNA: TGTGCCAGCTCGAGCCCACTGAACACTGAAGCTTTCTTT
J: TRBJ2-2; size: .; V: TRBV5-4; D: .; CDR3: CASSLKGAGTGELFF; DNA: TGTGCCAGCAGCTTGAAAGGAGCTGGGACCGGGGAGCTGTTTTTT
J: TRBJ2-1; size: .; V: TRBV2; D: .; CDR3: CASLQNYNEQFF; DNA: TGTGCCAGCCTGCAGAATTACAATGAGCAGTTCTTC
J: TRBJ1-2; size: .; V: TRBV2; D: .; CDR3: CASSRKKGQGNYGYTF; DNA: TGTGCCAGCAGCCGAAAGAAGGGCCAGGGGAACTATGGCTACACCTTC
J: TRBJ2-7; size: .; V: TRBV28; D: .; CDR3: CASSPIWAEPYEQYF; DNA: TGTGCCAGCAGTCCCATATGGGCAGAACCCTACGAGCAGTACTTC
J: TRBJ2-2; size: .; V: TRBV6-1; D: .; CDR3: CASSNRDFDTGELFF; DNA: TGTGCCAGCAGTAACCGGGACTTCGACACCGGGGAGCTGTTTTTT
J: TRBJ2-7; size: .; V: TRBV7-8; D: TRBD2; CDR3: CASSPGGYEQYF; DNA: TGTGCCAGCAGCCCCGGGGGGTACGAGCAGTACTTC
J: TRBJ1-2; size: .; V: TRBV28; D: .; CDR3: CASHGLYGYTF; DNA: TGTGCCAGCCACGGACTCTATGGCTACACCTTC
J: TRBJ1-3; size: .; V: TRBV7-6; D: TRBD1; CDR3: CASSLGTGVGNTIYF; DNA: TGTGCCAGCAGCTTAGGGACAGGGGTTGGAAACACCATATATTTT
J: TRBJ2-3; size: .; V: TRBV4-1; D: .; CDR3: CASRSGTSASTDTQYF; DNA: TGCGCCAGCAGGTCCGGGACTTCCGCTAGCACAGATACGCAGTATTTT